Below, 17 T cell receptor beta chains from the same sample are listed, as sequenced in a study of T cell repertoires in cytomegalovirus infection. TCRdb ran MiXCR on the reads and lists one entry per CDR3 protein. The sample consists of around 630,000 distinct CDR3 sequences, less than 25% of them appearing once. Sequenced sample: CD8+ T cells from PBMCs. The receptors shown here come from a human donor in good health (CMV status not recorded). Some clones in this sample may be carry-over from other donors' samples.

In nucleotides, the CDR3 is TGTGCCATCACCACAGGGGAATCCTACAATGAGCAGTTCTTC. Protein sequence: CAITTGESYNEQFF. The chain carries TRBV10-3 and TRBJ2-1, with 7 bases that match TRBD1. After removal of 7 bases from V and 1 base from J, the junction contained 4 bases not matched to a gene. CDR3 length: 14 amino acids. Germline V lookup: CDR1 ENHRY, CDR2 SYGVKD.

The sample holds a few counts of this clonotype. The junction shows a germline mismatch at one end, possibly a read error. J is TRBJ1-1 and V is TRBV29-1; D unresolved. The CDR3 has 11 amino acids. Germline CDR1 SQVTM, CDR2 ANQGSEA. The CDR3 coding sequence is TGCAGCGTCCCTTTGAACTCTGAAGCTTTCTTT. This codes for CSVPLNSEAFF. Based on the CDR3 plus reference TRBV29-1 and TRBJ1-1, the full variable domain is SAVISQKPSRDICQRGTSLTIQCQVDSQVTMMFWYRQQPGQSLTLIATANQGSEATYESGFVIDKFPISRPNLTFSTLTVSNMSPEDSSIYLCSVPLNSEAFFGQGTRLTVV.

The chain carries TRBV6-5 and TRBJ2-2; 8 bases map to TRBD1. Germline V gene sequence: CDR1 MNHEY, CDR2 SVGAGI. The length of the CDR3 is 13 residues. With 7 bases clipped from V and 8 bases from J, the junction kept 6 bases outside the gene matches. The DNA for the CDR3 is TGTGCCAGCACCCTGACAGGGGAGGGGGAGCTGTTTTTT. It translates to CASTLTGEGELFF.

Only one count was recorded for this clonotype. DNA of the CDR3: TGTGCCAGCAGTTACCCGTCCTTACTGCTGGATACGCAGTATTTT. As protein: CASSYPSLLLDTQYF. The chain joins TRBV6-2 or TRBV6-3 to TRBJ2-3; D not resolved. CDR1 and CDR2 (germline): MNHEY, SVGEGT. V lost 2 bases, J lost 6 bases, and 15 bases lay in between. The CDR3 covers 15 residues.

This clonotype was detected only a few times. The chain recombines TRBV12-3 or TRBV12-4 with TRBJ2-3, with 8 bases identical to TRBD2. The CDR3 contains 15 residues. The ends lost 4 bases at V and 5 bases at J; junction bases unmatched: 8. CDR3 nucleotides: TGTGCCAGCAGTTCGTACGGGGGGGCGGAAGATACGCAGTATTTT. This translates into CASSSYGGAEDTQYF.

Many counts were recorded for this clonotype. The chain has TRBV7-2 and TRBJ2-1; D not certain. CDR1 is SGHTA, CDR2 FQGNSA, per germline. Deletions cut 1 base from V and 2 bases from J, with 9 bases between. The CDR3 extends over 15 amino acids. CDR3 bases: TGTGCCAGCAGCTTAGTGCGGATACCCTACAATGAGCAGTTCTTC. Its translation: CASSLVRIPYNEQFF.

In its sample, this clonotype was seen many times. The rearrangement links TRBV12-3 or TRBV12-4 to TRBJ2-4; D gene uncertain. The CDR3 loop spans 15 amino acids. Trimming took 6 bases from V and 7 from J, leaving 19 bases between them. The CDR3 nucleotides read TGTGCCAGCAGCTACGCCTCAGTGGTGCGTAACATTCAGTACTTC. It codes for CASSYASVVRNIQYF.

V gene TRBV2 combines with J gene TRBJ2-3; D remains unclear. Germline V gene lookup returns CDR1 SNHLY and CDR2 FYNNEI. V was clipped by 0 bases and J by 5 bases, with 12 bases between them. The CDR3 totals 15 residues. The chain's CDR3 is CASSEAKSREDTQYF. CDR3 coding DNA: TGTGCCAGCAGTGAAGCAAAGAGTCGAGAAGATACGCAGTATTTT.

A word on this clonotype: A read error may explain this, as a much larger clone is one base away. The rearrangement uses TRBV7-8 and TRBJ2-1, with D possibly TRBD2 on 5 matching bases. The CDR3 spans 15 residues. Germline assignment: CDR1 SGHVS and CDR2 FQNEAQ. CDR3 in DNA: TGTGTCAGCAGCGAAATACTAGGAGCCTACAATGAGCAGTTCTTC. This gives the protein CVSSEILGAYNEQFF.

This clonotype was detected only a few times. The genes are TRBV7-4 and TRBJ1-4; the D gene is possibly TRBD1 (6 bases). Germline V gene lookup returns CDR1 SGHVT and CDR2 SQSDAQ. Trimming left V 1 base short and J 8 bases short, with 8 bases between. This CDR3 is 13 amino acids long. CDR3 coding DNA: TGTGCCAGCAGCTTAGACACAGGGGAAAAACTGTTTTTT. This sequence encodes CASSLDTGEKLFF. Combining the CDR3 with reference TRBV7-4 and TRBJ1-4 gives the whole variable domain GAGVSQSPRYKVAKRGRDVALRCDSISGHVTLYWYRQTLGQGSEVLTYSQSDAQRDKSGRPSGRFSAERPERSVSTLKIQRTEQGDSAVYLCASSLDTGEKLFFGSGTQLSVL.

V gene TRBV10-3 combines with J gene TRBJ1-1, with D possibly matching TRBD1 (5 bases). The V and J ends lost 11 bases and 6 bases respectively, with 25 bases between them. The germline V gene has CDR1 ENHRY and CDR2 SYGVKD. There are 15 residues in the CDR3. The CDR3 DNA sequence: TGTGCCGTAATAGACCGGGACCCTACAACCGCTGAAGCTTTCTTT. It specifies CAVIDRDPTTAEAFF.

This sequence joins TRBV20-1 and TRBJ1-1; D is undetermined. CDR1 DFQATT and CDR2 SNEGSKA come from the germline V gene (reference sequence). The CDR3 totals 16 residues. V dropped 0 bases and J dropped 5 bases, with 19 bases sitting between them. In nucleotides, the CDR3 is TGCAGTGCTAGAGATATACGCCTCCTACTGGGGACTGAAGCTTTCTTT. It yields the protein CSARDIRLLLGTEAFF.

This rearrangement joins TRBV20-1 to TRBJ2-2; the match to TRBD2 covers 12 bases. CDR3 length: 19 residues. Germline V gene sequence: CDR1 DFQATT, CDR2 SNEGSKA (reference sequence). The V segment lost 0 bases and the J segment 5 bases; nucleotides outside the gene matches: 13. The CDR3 DNA reads TGCAGTGCTAGAGACTTTGGTGCTAGCGGGGGGGCCCTTACCGGGGAGCTGTTTTTT. Encoded protein: CSARDFGASGGALTGELFF.

The table lists this clonotype with a few counts. V and J are TRBV6-2 or TRBV6-3 and TRBJ2-3; TRBD2 agrees at 7 bases. Germline CDR1 is MNHEY and CDR2 is SVGEGT. The junction had 7 bases not matched to a gene; V was cut back by 6 bases and J by 1 base. The CDR3 sequence is 15 residues long. CDR3 bases: TGTGCCAGCAGAGACGGGGGGAGGGGCACAGATACGCAGTATTTT. Amino acid sequence: CASRDGGRGTDTQYF.

V usage is TRBV7-9 and J usage is TRBJ1-2, with a weak D call TRBD1 (6 bases). Germline CDR1 is SEHNR and CDR2 is FQNEAQ (reference sequence). V was pared by 3 bases and J by 5 bases, with 16 bases between. This CDR3 is 15 amino acids long. The CDR3 protein is CASSFGTSWEYGYTF. In DNA, the CDR3 is TGTGCCAGCAGCTTTGGGACATCGTGGGAATATGGCTACACCTTC.

The rearrangement links TRBV19 to TRBJ2-2; 8 bases align to TRBD2. The trim removed 5 bases at V and 6 bases at J, leaving 8 bases unmatched. The CDR3 is 15 amino acids. CDR1 and CDR2 from the germline V gene are LNHDA and SQIVND (reference sequence). CDR3 nucleotides: TGTGCCAGTAGTCTCGGGAGGGGCGCGGCCGGGGAGCTGTTTTTT. It translates to CASSLGRGAAGELFF.

About this clonotype: With a much larger clone just one base away, this may be a read error. The chain has TRBV7-7 and TRBJ2-1; TRBD2 agrees at 9 bases. Germline CDR1 is SSHAT and CDR2 is FNYEAQ (reference sequence). CDR3 length: 15 residues. The CDR3 protein is CANRPAGGPYNEQFF. The CDR3 nucleotides read TGTGCTAACAGGCCCGCGGGGGGGCCTTACAATGAGCAGTTCTTC.